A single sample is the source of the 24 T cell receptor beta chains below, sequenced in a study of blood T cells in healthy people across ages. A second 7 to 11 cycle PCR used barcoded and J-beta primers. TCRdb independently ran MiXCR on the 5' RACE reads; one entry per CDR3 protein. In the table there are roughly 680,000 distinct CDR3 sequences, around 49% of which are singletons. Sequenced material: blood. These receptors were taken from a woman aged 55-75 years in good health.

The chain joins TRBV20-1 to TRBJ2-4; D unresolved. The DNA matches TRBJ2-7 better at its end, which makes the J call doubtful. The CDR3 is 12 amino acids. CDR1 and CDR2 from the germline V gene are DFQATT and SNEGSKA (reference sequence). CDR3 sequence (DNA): TGCAGTGCTAGCGGACCAAGCTTCGAGCAGTACTTC. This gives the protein CSASGPSFEQYF.

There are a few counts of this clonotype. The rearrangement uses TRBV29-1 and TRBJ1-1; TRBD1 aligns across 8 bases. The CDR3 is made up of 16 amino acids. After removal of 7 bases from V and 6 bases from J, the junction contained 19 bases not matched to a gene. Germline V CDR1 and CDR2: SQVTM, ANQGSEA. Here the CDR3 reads CSAHLGTGWSGAEAFF. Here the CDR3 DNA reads TGCAGCGCTCACCTTGGGACAGGATGGAGTGGCGCTGAAGCTTTCTTT.

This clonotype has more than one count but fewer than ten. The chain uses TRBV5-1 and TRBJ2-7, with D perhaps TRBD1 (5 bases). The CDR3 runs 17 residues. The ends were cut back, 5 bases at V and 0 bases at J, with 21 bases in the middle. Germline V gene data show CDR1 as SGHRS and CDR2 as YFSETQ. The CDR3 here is CASSAATWGSSSYEQYF. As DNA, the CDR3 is TGCGCCAGCAGTGCTGCCACCTGGGGCAGTAGCTCCTACGAGCAGTACTTC. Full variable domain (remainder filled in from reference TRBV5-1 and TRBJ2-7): KAGVTQTPRYLIKTRGQQVTLSCSPISGHRSVSWYQQTPGQGLQFLFEYFSETQRNKGNFPGRFSGRQFSNSRSEMNVSTLELGDSALYLCASSAATWGSSSYEQYFGPGTRLTVT.

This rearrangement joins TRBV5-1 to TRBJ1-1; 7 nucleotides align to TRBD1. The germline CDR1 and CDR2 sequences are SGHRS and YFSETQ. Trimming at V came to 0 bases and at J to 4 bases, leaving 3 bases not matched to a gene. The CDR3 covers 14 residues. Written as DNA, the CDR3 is TGCGCCAGCAGCTTGGCCGGACAGGCCACTGAAGCTTTCTTT. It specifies CASSLAGQATEAFF.

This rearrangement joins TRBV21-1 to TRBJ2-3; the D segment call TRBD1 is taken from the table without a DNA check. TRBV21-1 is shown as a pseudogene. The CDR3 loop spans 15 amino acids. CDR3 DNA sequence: TGTGCCAGCAGCACCCAGGGGCCCCAAAGAGATACGCAGTATTTT. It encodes CASSTQGPQRDTQYF.

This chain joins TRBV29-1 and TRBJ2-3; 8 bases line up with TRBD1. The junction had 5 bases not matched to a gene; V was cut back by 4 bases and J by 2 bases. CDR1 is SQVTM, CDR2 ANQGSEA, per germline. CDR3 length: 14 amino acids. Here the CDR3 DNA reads TGCAGCGTTGCGGGGACAGGCTACACAGATACGCAGTATTTT. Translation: CSVAGTGYTDTQYF.

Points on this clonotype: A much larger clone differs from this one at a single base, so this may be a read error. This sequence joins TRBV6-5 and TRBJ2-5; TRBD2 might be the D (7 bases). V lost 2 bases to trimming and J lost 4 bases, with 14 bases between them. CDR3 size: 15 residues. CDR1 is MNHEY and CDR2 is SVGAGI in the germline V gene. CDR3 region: CASSYAGGGGETQYF. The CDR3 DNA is TGTGCCAGCAGTTACGCTGGGGGGGGCGGAGAGACCCAGTACTTC.

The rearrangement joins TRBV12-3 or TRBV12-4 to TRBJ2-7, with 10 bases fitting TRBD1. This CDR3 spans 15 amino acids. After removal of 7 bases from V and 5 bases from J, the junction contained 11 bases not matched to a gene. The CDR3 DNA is TGTGCCAGCACCAAAACTAGACAGGGGGCAGACGAGCAGTACTTC. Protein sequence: CASTKTRQGADEQYF.

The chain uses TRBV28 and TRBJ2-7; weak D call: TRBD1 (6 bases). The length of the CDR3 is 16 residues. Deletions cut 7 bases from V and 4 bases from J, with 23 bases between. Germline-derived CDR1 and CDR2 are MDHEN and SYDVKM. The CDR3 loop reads CASNTQFKGVPYEQYF. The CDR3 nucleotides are TGTGCCAGCAACACCCAGTTTAAGGGGGTCCCGTACGAGCAGTACTTC.

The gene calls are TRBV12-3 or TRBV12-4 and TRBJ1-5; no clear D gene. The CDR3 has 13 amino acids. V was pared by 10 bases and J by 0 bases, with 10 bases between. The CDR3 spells CATGGNSNQPQHF. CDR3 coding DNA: TGTGCCACGGGAGGAAATAGCAATCAGCCCCAGCATTTT.

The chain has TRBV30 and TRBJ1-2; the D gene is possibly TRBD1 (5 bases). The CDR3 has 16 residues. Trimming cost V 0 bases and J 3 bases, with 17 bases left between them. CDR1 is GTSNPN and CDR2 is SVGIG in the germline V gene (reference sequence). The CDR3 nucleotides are TGTGCCTGGAGTGTACGGCAGGGAATACTTCACTATGGCTACACCTTC. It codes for CAWSVRQGILHYGYTF.

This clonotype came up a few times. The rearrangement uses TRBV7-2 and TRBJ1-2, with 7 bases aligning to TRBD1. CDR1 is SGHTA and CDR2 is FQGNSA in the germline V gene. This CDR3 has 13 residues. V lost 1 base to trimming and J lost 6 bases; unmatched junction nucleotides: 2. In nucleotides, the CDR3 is TGTGCCAGCAGCTTAGGGACAGGCGATGGCTACACCTTC. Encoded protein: CASSLGTGDGYTF.

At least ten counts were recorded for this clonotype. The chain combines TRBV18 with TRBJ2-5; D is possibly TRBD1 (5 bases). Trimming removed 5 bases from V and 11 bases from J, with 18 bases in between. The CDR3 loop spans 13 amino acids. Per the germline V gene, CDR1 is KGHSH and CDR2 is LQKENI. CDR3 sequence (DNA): TGTGCCAGCTCATTCCAAGGACAAATAGGGCAGTACTTC. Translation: CASSFQGQIGQYF.

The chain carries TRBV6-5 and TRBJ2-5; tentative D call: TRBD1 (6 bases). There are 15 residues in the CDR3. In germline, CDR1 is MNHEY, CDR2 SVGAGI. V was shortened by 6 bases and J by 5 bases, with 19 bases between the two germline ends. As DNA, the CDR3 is TGTGCCAGCAGGCGTGTGATTCCCAGGGGTGAGACCCAGTACTTC. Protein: CASRRVIPRGETQYF.

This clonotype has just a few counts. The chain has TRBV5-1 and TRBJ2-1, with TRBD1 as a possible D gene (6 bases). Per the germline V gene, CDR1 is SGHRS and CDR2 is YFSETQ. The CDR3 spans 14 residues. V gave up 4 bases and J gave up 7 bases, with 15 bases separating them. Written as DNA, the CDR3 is TGCGCCAGCAGCAACCAGGGGCGTGAGAATGAGCAGTTCTTC. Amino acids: CASSNQGRENEQFF.

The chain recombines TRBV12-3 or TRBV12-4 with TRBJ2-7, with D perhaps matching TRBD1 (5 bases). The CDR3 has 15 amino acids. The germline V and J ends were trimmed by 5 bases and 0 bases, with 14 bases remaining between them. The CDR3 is CASSPPDRGSYEQYF. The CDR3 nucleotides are TGTGCCAGCAGTCCGCCAGACAGAGGCTCCTACGAGCAGTACTTC.

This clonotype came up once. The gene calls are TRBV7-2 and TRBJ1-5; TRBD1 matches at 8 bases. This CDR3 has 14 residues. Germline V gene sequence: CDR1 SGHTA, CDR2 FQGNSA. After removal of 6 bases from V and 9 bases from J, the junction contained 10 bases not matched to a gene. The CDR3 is CASSSDRGHRPQHF. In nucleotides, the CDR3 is TGTGCCAGCAGTTCAGACAGGGGCCACCGGCCCCAGCATTTT.

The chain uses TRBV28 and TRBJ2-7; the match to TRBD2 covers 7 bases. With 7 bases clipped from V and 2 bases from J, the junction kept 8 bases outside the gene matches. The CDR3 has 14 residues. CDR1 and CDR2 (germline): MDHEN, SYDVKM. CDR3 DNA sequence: TGTGCCAGCACTTCCGGGGGGAGAACCTACGAGCAGTACTTC. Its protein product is CASTSGGRTYEQYF.

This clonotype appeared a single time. The CDR3 loop reads CASSPSGRAPYNEQFF. The CDR3 coding sequence is TGTGCCAGCAGTCCAAGCGGGAGGGCCCCCTACAATGAGCAGTTCTTC. The rearrangement uses TRBV28 and TRBJ2-1; 10 bases map to TRBD2. The CDR3 sequence is 16 residues long. After removal of 5 bases from V and 2 bases from J, the junction contained 6 bases not matched to a gene. The germline V gene encodes CDR1 MDHEN and CDR2 SYDVKM.

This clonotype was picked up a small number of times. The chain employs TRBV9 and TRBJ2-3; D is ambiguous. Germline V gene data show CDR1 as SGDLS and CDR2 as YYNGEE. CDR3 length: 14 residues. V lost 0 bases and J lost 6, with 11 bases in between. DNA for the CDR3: TGTGCCAGCAGCGTAGACAACCTGGAGGATACGCAGTATTTT. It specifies CASSVDNLEDTQYF.

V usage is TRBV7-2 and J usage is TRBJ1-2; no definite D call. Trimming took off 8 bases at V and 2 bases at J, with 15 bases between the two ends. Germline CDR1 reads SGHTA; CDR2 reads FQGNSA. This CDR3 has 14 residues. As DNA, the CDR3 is TGTGCCAGCGCTCCTGAAGGGCCAAACTATGGCTACACCTTC. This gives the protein CASAPEGPNYGYTF.

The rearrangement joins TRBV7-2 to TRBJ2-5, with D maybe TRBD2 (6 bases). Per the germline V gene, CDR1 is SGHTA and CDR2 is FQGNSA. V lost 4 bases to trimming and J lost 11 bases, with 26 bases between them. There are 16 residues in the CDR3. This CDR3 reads CASSSTRGIARNEQYF. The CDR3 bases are TGTGCCAGCAGCTCGACCCGCGGGATTGCAAGGAATGAGCAGTACTTC.

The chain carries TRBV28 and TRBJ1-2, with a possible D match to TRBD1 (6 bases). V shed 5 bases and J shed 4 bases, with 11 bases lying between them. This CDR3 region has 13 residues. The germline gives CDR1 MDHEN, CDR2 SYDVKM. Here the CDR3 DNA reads TGTGCCAGCAGTCCCACGGGGGCCTATGGCTACACCTTC. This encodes CASSPTGAYGYTF.

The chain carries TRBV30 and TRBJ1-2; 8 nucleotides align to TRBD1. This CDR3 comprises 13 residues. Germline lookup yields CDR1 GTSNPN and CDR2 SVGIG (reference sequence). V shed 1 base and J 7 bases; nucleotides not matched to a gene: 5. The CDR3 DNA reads TGTGCCTGGAGTGCGGCAGGGGGCTGTGGCTACACCTTC. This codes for CAWSAAGGCGYTF.